Below are 22 T cell receptor beta chains sequenced from a single sample in a study of blood T cells in healthy people across ages. Using a J-beta primer mix together with a sample-barcoded 5' primer, a second PCR was run for about 7 to 12 cycles. Using its own MiXCR run on the 5' RACE reads, TCRdb lists one record per CDR3 protein. The sample lists roughly 700,000 distinct CDR3 sequences; 32% were seen once. Sequencing was done on a sample of blood. Receptors were obtained from a woman aged 80 or older in good health.

This clonotype turned up a few times. V and J are TRBV3-1 and TRBJ1-5; D might be TRBD1 (6 bases). From germline, CDR1 is LGHDT and CDR2 YNNKEL (reference sequence). The V end lost 1 base, the J end lost 1 base, and 11 bases lay between the germline ends. The CDR3 extends over 16 amino acids. The CDR3 sequence: CASSQGTAGSNQPQHF. In DNA form, the CDR3 reads TGTGCCAGCAGCCAAGGGACAGCGGGCAGCAATCAGCCCCAGCATTTT.

Concerning this clonotype itself: This may stem from a read error, because a much larger clone lies one nucleotide away. Because the CDR3 is missing its conserved closing phenylalanine or tryptophan, this is likely a read error. The rearrangement uses TRBV11-2 and TRBJ2-7; D is unresolved. Germline CDR1 SGHAT, CDR2 FQNNGV. Deletions cut 5 bases from V and 1 base from J, with 12 bases between. The CDR3 covers 14 residues. CDR3 DNA sequence: TGTGCCAGCAGCCCCAACGAGGTATCCTACGAGCAGTACTGC. Translation gives CASSPNEVSYEQYC.

This chain joins TRBV27 and TRBJ2-4; 7 nucleotides line up with TRBD1. The J call may be faulty, since TRBJ2-7 better matches the DNA end. This CDR3 contains 15 residues. Germline V gene lookup returns CDR1 MNHEY and CDR2 SMNVEV (reference sequence). DNA of the CDR3: TGTGCCAGCAGCTCACCGGGACAGCACTTCTACGAGCAGTACTTC. This gives the protein CASSSPGQHFYEQYF.

This clonotype was seen only a few times. The chain uses TRBV6-1 and TRBJ1-1, with D possibly being TRBD1 (5 bases). Germline V gene data show CDR1 as MNHNS and CDR2 as SASEGT. Trimming pared 7 bases from V and 5 bases from J, leaving 17 bases between. CDR3 length: 14 residues. The CDR3 bases are TGTGCCAGCACCCTGGGAGGGGAAAGGACTGAAGCTTTCTTT. Encoded protein: CASTLGGERTEAFF.

The V call is TRBV19, the J call TRBJ1-2, with TRBD1 matching over 7 bases. This CDR3 region has 13 residues. J gave up 4 bases and V 8 bases, and 7 bases lay outside the gene matches. CDR1 is LNHDA, CDR2 SQIVND, per germline (reference sequence). The CDR3 DNA follows: TGTGCCAGTGGGGACAGTCACTTCTATGGCTACACCTTC. It yields the protein CASGDSHFYGYTF.

To note about this clonotype: The CDR3 end shows no conserved phenylalanine or tryptophan, and so a read error is likely. The J gene is TRBJ2-5, the V gene TRBV5-1; maybe TRBD1 (6 bases). Near its end, the DNA agrees better with TRBJ2-7, so the J call may be wrong. The CDR3 length is 15 residues. Germline V CDR1 and CDR2: SGHRS, YFSETQ. CDR3 sequence (DNA): TGCGCCAGCAGCGCCGGGACATCCTCCTCCTACGAGCAGTACAAC. This translates into CASSAGTSSSYEQYN.

As regards this clonotype: The junction and the germline gene differ at one end; a read error may be behind it. V is TRBV12-3 or TRBV12-4 and J is TRBJ2-6, with a weak D call TRBD1 (7 bases). The CDR3 covers 19 residues. The CDR3 reads CTSSLGRGRGASGANVLTF. The DNA of the CDR3 is TGTACCAGCAGTTTAGGGCGAGGCAGGGGGGCCTCTGGGGCCAACGTCCTGACTTTC.

The chain combines TRBV20-1 with TRBJ1-3; D is ambiguous. Between the trimmed V and J ends, which lost 0 bases and 1 base, there was a span of 19 bases. The CDR3 loop spans 18 amino acids. CDR1 DFQATT and CDR2 SNEGSKA come from the germline V gene (reference sequence). The CDR3 reads CSARDQWLRRESGNTIYF. CDR3 nucleotide sequence: TGCAGTGCTAGAGATCAATGGTTGAGGAGGGAGTCTGGAAACACCATATATTTT.

This clonotype was counted ten times or more. The chain carries TRBV7-6 and TRBJ2-1, with D uncertain. The germline gives CDR1 SGHVS, CDR2 FNYEAQ. The CDR3 extends over 16 amino acids. V gave up 5 bases and J gave up 7 bases, with 21 bases separating them. CDR3 nucleotides: TGTGCCAGCAGCCGAGAACCCGGCCCGGGTGGGAATGAGCAGTTCTTC. This sequence encodes CASSREPGPGGNEQFF.

The sample holds many counts of this clonotype. The V gene is TRBV20-1, the J gene TRBJ1-6, with TRBD1 matching over 7 bases. From germline, CDR1 is DFQATT and CDR2 SNEGSKA (reference sequence). The CDR3 is made up of 15 amino acids. J was trimmed by 3 bases and V by 3 bases; bases with no gene match: 5. The CDR3, as DNA: TGCAGTGCTAGCCCGGGACAGAGCTATAATTCACCCCTCCACTTT. This translates into CSASPGQSYNSPLHF.

The chain employs TRBV20-1 and TRBJ2-1; TRBD2 matches at 11 bases. The ends lost 4 bases at V and 8 bases at J; junction bases unmatched: 13. Germline assignment: CDR1 DFQATT and CDR2 SNEGSKA (reference sequence). The CDR3 has 16 residues. CDR3 bases: TGCAGTGCTATCGAACCGGGGACTAGCGGCTTGGATGAGCAGTTCTTC. This codes for CSAIEPGTSGLDEQFF.

The chain has TRBV4-1 and TRBJ1-1; D remains unclear. Germline values: CDR1 MGHRA, CDR2 YSYEKL. V shed 1 base and J shed 4 bases, with 19 bases lying between them. There are 17 residues in the CDR3. The CDR3 spells CASSQGPRVGITTEAFF. The CDR3 nucleotides are TGCGCCAGCAGCCAAGGACCAAGAGTGGGGATCACCACTGAAGCTTTCTTT.

This clonotype was observed at least ten times. V gene TRBV6-5 combines with J gene TRBJ2-3, with 11 positions matching TRBD2. Unmatched junction bases numbered 6, after V lost 8 bases and J lost 2 bases. Germline loops: CDR1 MNHEY, CDR2 SVGAGI. The CDR3 spans 15 residues. CDR3 amino acids: CASQTSGGPTDTQYF. Here the CDR3 DNA reads TGTGCCAGCCAAACTAGCGGGGGCCCCACAGATACGCAGTATTTT.

The chain couples TRBV5-1 to TRBJ2-5; TRBD1 matches 9 bases. The J call may be faulty, since TRBJ2-7 better matches the DNA end. The CDR3 totals 15 residues. Looked up from germline, CDR1 is SGHRS and CDR2 is YFSETQ. The CDR3 spells CASSLGTGGAFEQYF. The CDR3 DNA follows: TGCGCCAGCAGCTTGGGCACAGGGGGCGCATTCGAGCAGTACTTC.

CDR3 in amino acids: CASGPFERELTDTQYF. The CDR3 region has the DNA TGTGCCAGCGGACCCTTTGAGCGGGAGTTGACAGATACGCAGTATTTT. The chain recombines TRBV7-2 with TRBJ2-3, with 8 bases lining up with TRBD2. This CDR3 has 16 amino acids. V trimming: 8 bases; J trimming: 3 bases; junction bases outside the gene matches: 13. Germline assignment: CDR1 SGHTA and CDR2 FQGNSA.

There are many counts of this clonotype. The chain recombines TRBV7-3 with TRBJ2-1; D might be TRBD1 (5 bases). This CDR3 is 15 amino acids long. From germline, CDR1 is SGHTA and CDR2 FQGTGA. V gave up 5 bases and J gave up 1 base, with 12 bases separating them. CDR3 sequence reads: CASSPQGPSYNEQFF. In nucleotides, the CDR3 is TGTGCCAGCAGCCCCCAGGGTCCTTCCTACAATGAGCAGTTCTTC.

The chain couples TRBV6-2 or TRBV6-3 to TRBJ2-5; D not resolved. Germline V gene sequence: CDR1 MNHEY, CDR2 SVGEGT. This CDR3 region has 17 residues. Trimming removed 2 bases at V and 5 bases at J, with 21 bases between. CDR3 sequence reads: CASSYPFLAYRWETQYF. CDR3 coding DNA: TGTGCCAGCAGTTACCCTTTTCTTGCGTACCGGTGGGAGACCCAGTACTTC.

On this clonotype: This may be a read error, as it is one base from a much larger clone. This sequence joins TRBV3-1 and TRBJ1-5, with TRBD1 matching 8 bases. The CDR3 has 15 residues. Germline CDR1 and CDR2: LGHDT and YNNKEL (reference sequence). The CDR3 DNA is TGTGTCAGCAGCCCCCGACAGGGGTCTAATCAGCCCCAGCATTTT. This translates into CVSSPRQGSNQPQHF.

The chain has TRBV20-1 and TRBJ1-2; TRBD1 matches at 10 bases. V shed 5 bases and J 4 bases; nucleotides not matched to a gene: 13. CDR3 length equals 16 residues. Germline CDR1 reads DFQATT; CDR2 reads SNEGSKA (reference sequence). The CDR3 loop reads CSAQPGQGFQIYGYTF. DNA for the CDR3: TGCAGTGCTCAACCGGGACAGGGGTTCCAAATCTATGGCTACACCTTC.

This clonotype was picked up many times. The V gene is TRBV5-1, the J gene TRBJ2-2; 10 bases match TRBD1. Losses at the gene ends were 1 base for V and 5 bases for J; bases not matched to a gene: 14. The CDR3 is 19 amino acids. Germline V gene lookup returns CDR1 SGHRS and CDR2 YFSETQ. The CDR3 DNA reads TGCGCCAGCAGCTTGAGGCCCCGGACAGGGGGTGGTTGGACCGGGGAGCTGTTTTTT. Translation: CASSLRPRTGGGWTGELFF.

Many counts were recorded for this clonotype. This sequence joins TRBV7-2 and TRBJ1-2; D remains unclear. Germline lookup yields CDR1 SGHTA and CDR2 FQGNSA. V was trimmed by 8 bases and J by 4 bases, leaving 14 bases between them. This CDR3 region has 13 residues. CDR3 residues: CASGLRATYGYTF. CDR3 bases: TGTGCCAGCGGGCTACGGGCCACCTATGGCTACACCTTC.

Regarding this clonotype: It may be a read error: a sequence one base away is much more abundant. The chain uses TRBV6-6 and TRBJ2-7; maybe TRBD2 (6 bases). Germline CDR1 MNHNY, CDR2 SVGAGI (reference sequence). The CDR3 contains 13 residues. V lost 6 bases to trimming and J lost 7 bases, with 16 bases between them. CDR3 coding DNA: TGTGCCAGCAGCCAGGGACCGGGGAGGGAGCAGTACTTC. It specifies CASSQGPGREQYF.